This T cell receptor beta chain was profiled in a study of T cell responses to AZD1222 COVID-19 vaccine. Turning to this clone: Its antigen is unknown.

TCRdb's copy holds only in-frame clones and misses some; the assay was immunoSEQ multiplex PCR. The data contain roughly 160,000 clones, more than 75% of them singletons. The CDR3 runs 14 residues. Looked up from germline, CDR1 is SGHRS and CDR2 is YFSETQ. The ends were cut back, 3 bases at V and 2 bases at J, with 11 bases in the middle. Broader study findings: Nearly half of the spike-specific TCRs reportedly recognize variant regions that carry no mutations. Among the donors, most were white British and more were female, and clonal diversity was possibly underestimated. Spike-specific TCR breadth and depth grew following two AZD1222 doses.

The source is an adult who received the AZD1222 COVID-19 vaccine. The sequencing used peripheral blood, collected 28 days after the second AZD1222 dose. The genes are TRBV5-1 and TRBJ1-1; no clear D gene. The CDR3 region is CASSSVGLNTEAFF. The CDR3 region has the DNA TGCGCCAGCAGCTCGGTAGGCCTTAACACTGAAGCTTTCTTT.